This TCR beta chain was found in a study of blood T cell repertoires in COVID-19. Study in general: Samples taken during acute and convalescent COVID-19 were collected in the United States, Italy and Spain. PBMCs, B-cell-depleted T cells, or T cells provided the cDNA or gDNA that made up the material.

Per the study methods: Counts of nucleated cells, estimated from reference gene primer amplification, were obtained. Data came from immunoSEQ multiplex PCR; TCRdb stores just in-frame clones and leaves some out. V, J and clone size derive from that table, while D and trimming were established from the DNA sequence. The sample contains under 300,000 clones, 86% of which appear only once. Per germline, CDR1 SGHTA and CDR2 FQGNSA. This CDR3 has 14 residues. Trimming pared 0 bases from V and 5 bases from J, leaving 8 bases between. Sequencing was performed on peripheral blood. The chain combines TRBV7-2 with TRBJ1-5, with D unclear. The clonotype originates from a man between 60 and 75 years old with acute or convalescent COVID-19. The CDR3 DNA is TGTGCCAGCAGCTTAGCAGGGAGGCATCAGCCCCAGCATTTT. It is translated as CASSLAGRHQPQHF.